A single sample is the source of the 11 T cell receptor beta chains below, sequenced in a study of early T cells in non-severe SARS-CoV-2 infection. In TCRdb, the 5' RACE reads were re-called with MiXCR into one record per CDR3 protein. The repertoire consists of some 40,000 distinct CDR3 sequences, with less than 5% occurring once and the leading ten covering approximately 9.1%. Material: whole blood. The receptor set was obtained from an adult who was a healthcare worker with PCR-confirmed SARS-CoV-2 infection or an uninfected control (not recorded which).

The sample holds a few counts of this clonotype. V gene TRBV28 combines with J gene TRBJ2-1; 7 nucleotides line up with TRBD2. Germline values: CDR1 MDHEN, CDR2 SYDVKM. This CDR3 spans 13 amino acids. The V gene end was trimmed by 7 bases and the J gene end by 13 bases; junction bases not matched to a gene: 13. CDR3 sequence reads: CASTREIGLIQFF. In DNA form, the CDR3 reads TGTGCCAGCACGCGGGAGATTGGGTTGATACAGTTCTTC.

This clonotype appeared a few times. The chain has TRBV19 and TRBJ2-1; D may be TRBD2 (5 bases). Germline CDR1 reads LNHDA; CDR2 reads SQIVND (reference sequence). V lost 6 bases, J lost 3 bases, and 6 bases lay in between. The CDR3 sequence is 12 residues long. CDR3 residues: CASSGIYNEQFF. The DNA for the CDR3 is TGTGCCAGTAGCGGGATCTACAATGAGCAGTTCTTC. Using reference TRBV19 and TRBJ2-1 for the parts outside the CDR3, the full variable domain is DGGITQSPKYLFRKEGQNVTLSCEQNLNHDAMYWYRQDPGQGLRLIYYSQIVNDFQKGDIAEGYSVSREKKESFPLTVTSAQKNPTAFYLCASSGIYNEQFFGPGTRLTVL.

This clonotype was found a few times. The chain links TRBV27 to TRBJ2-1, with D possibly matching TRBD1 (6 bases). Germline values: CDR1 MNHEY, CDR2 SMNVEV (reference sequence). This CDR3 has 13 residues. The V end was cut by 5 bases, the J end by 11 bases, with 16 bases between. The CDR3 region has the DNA TGTGCCAGCAGTCCACGCCGGGACACAAAGCAGTTCTTC. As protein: CASSPRRDTKQFF.

The CDR3 loop reads CASRRQDLQETQYF. Here the CDR3 DNA reads TGTGCCAGCAGGAGACAGGACCTGCAAGAGACCCAGTACTTC. The V gene is TRBV6-6, the J gene TRBJ2-5; maybe TRBD1 (6 bases). V was clipped by 6 bases and J by 2 bases, with 13 bases between them. The CDR3 covers 14 residues. From germline, CDR1 is MNHNY and CDR2 SVGAGI (reference sequence).

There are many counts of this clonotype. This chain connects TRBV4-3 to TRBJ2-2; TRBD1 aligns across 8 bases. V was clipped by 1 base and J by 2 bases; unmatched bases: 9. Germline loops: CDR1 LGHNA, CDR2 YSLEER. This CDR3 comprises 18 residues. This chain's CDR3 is CASSQAGGAGPNTGELFF. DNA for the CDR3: TGCGCCAGCAGCCAAGCAGGGGGCGCAGGACCCAACACCGGGGAGCTGTTTTTT.

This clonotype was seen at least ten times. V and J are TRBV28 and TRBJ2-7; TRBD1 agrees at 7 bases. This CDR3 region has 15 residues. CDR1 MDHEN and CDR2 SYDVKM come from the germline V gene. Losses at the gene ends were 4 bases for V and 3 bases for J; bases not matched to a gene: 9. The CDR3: CASSSVRDSYYEQYF. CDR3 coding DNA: TGTGCCAGCAGTTCCGTACGGGACAGCTACTACGAGCAGTACTTC.

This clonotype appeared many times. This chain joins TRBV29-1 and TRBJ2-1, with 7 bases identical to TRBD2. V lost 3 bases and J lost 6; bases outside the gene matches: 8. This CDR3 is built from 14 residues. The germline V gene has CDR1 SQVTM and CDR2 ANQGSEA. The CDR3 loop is CSVERRELGNEQFF. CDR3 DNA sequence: TGCAGCGTTGAGCGGCGGGAGCTTGGCAATGAGCAGTTCTTC.

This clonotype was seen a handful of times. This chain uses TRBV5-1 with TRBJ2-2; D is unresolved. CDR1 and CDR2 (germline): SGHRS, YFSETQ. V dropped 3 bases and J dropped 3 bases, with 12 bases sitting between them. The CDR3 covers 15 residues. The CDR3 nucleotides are TGCGCCAGCAGCTCAAGAGCCTGGGACACCGGGGAGCTGTTTTTT. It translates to CASSSRAWDTGELFF.

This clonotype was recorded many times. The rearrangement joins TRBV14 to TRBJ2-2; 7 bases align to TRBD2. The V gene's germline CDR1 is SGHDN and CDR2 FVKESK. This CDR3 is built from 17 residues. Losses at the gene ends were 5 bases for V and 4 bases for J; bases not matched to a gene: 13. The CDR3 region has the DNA TGTGCCAGCAGCGCAAATCGGGGGAGGGTCAGCACCGGGGAGCTGTTTTTT. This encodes CASSANRGRVSTGELFF.

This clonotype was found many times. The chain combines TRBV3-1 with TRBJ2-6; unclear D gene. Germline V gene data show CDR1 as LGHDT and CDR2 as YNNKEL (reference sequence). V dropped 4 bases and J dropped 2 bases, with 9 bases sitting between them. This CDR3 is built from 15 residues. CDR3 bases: TGTGCCAGCAGCCCACAGATAACTGGGGCCAACGTCCTGACTTTC. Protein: CASSPQITGANVLTF.

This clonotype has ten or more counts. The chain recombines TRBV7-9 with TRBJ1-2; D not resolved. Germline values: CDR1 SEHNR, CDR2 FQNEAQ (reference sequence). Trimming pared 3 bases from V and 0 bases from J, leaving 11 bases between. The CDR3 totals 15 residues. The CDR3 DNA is TGTGCCAGCAGCTTTCAGAACAGCCCTAACTATGGCTACACCTTC. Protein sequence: CASSFQNSPNYGYTF. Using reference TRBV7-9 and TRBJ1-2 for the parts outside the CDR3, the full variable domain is DTGVSQNPRHKITKRGQNVTFRCDPISEHNRLYWYRQTLGQGPEFLTYFQNEAQLEKSRLLSDRFSAERPKGSFSTLEIQRTEQGDSAMYLCASSFQNSPNYGYTFGSGTRLTVV.